Sequencing of this TCR beta chain was carried out in a study of cytomegalovirus exposure and HLA in healthy donors. As for the study in general: A prior study identified some 100 million unique TCR beta sequences from about 179 million T cells.

Study-wide findings and caveats: Analysis was carried out at a later point, and it linked a missense DCLRE1C variant to TCR beta V- and J-gene trimming. Previously analyzed data showed that most TCR beta V segments were productive at a frequency of about 90% or about 30%.

About this clone itself: Antigen specificity is unknown.

Trimming stripped 2 bases from V and 4 bases from J, with 11 bases between. Germline V gene data show CDR1 as MNHNS and CDR2 as SASEGT. The CDR3 has 14 residues. A multiplex PCR was run with 60 Vbeta primers and 13 Jbeta primers. TCRdb keeps only in-frame clones here, not all; method: immunoSEQ multiplex PCR. The sample contains approximately 190,000 clones, approximately 88% of which appear only once. This clonotype originated in a woman between 45 and 60 years old in good health and CMV-seropositive. The specimen sequenced was PBMCs. The J gene is TRBJ1-2, the V gene TRBV6-1; D is unresolved. The CDR3 DNA sequence: TGTGCCAGCAGTGAAAACGGGAACGCCTATGGCTACACCTTC. Protein product: CASSENGNAYGYTF.